This T cell receptor beta chain was observed in a study of Graves' ophthalmopathy and Graves' hyperthyroidism. Amplification from RNA transcripts yielded the TCR beta CDR3 regions. Second-round multiplex PCR came after first-round RT-PCR with HTBI primers. TCRdb reprocessed the multiplex PCR reads with MiXCR, giving one entry per CDR3 protein. Of 450,000 to 600,000 distinct CDR3 sequences listed, just under 40% are singletons. This sequence originates from an adult man with Graves' hyperthyroidism. The specimen was peripheral blood or thyroid tissue (not recorded which).

CDR3 sequence: CASSLYSRVGAFF. The DNA for the CDR3 is TGTGCCAGCAGTCTTTATTCGAGGGTGGGGGCTTTCTTT. The gene calls are TRBV28 and TRBJ1-1; D gene unclear. Germline loops: CDR1 MDHEN, CDR2 SYDVKM. CDR3 size: 13 residues. Trimming shortened V by 5 bases and J by 11 bases, and 18 bases separated the two germline ends. The whole variable domain, filled in from reference TRBV28 and TRBJ1-1, reads DVKVTQSSRYLVKRTGEKVFLECVQDMDHENMFWYRQDPGLGLRLIYFSYDVKMKEKGDIPEGYSVSREKKERFSLILESASTNQTSMYLCASSLYSRVGAFFGQGTRLTVV.